Each of the 11 T cell receptor beta chains below was sequenced from the same sample in a study of cytomegalovirus exposure and HLA in healthy donors. PCR used 60 Vbeta primers and 13 Jbeta primers. Sequencing was performed with immunoSEQ multiplex PCR; in TCRdb, only in-frame clones are kept and a portion is missing. The sample has some 160,000 clones, just over 75% seen once. The sequenced sample was PBMCs. The receptors originated from a man in his forties in good health and CMV-seronegative.

V and J are TRBV28 and TRBJ2-7; 11 nucleotides align to TRBD1. CDR3 length: 15 amino acids. Germline trimming cut 5 bases from V and 3 bases from J; bases unmatched to any gene: 6. The germline V gene has CDR1 MDHEN and CDR2 SYDVKM. The CDR3 sequence: CASSVAGTGGYEQYF. The CDR3 DNA reads as TGTGCCAGCAGTGTTGCCGGGACAGGGGGCTACGAGCAGTACTTC.

This chain joins TRBV30 and TRBJ2-1, with TRBD2 identical over 9 bases. This CDR3 is built from 13 residues. The germline V gene encodes CDR1 GTSNPN and CDR2 SVGIG (reference sequence). Losses at the gene ends were 1 base for V and 7 bases for J; bases not matched to a gene: 2. CDR3 in amino acids: CAWSGGRGNEQFF. The CDR3 DNA is TGTGCCTGGAGTGGCGGGAGGGGGAATGAGCAGTTCTTC.

This sequence joins TRBV5-4 and TRBJ2-5, with 8 bases lining up with TRBD1. The CDR3 contains 15 residues. Germline-derived CDR1 and CDR2 are SGHNT and YYREEE (reference sequence). The J segment lost 4 bases and the V segment lost 3 bases, leaving 8 bases of the junction unmatched. CDR3 protein: CASSYMTGVAETQYF. The CDR3 DNA is TGTGCCAGCAGCTACATGACAGGGGTAGCAGAGACCCAGTACTTC. Drawing the rest from reference TRBV5-4 and TRBJ2-5, the complete variable domain is ETGVTQSPTHLIKTRGQQVTLRCSSQSGHNTVSWYQQALGQGPQFIFQYYREEENGRGNFPPRFSGLQFPNYSSELNVNALELDDSALYLCASSYMTGVAETQYFGPGTRLLVL.

V usage is TRBV7-8 and J usage is TRBJ2-3, with a possible D match to TRBD2 (6 bases). This CDR3 contains 17 residues. Trimming stripped 5 bases from V and 3 bases from J, with 21 bases between. The germline V gene encodes CDR1 SGHVS and CDR2 FQNEAQ. CDR3 residues: CASSGAVRLASTDTQYF. CDR3 in DNA: TGTGCCAGCAGCGGAGCGGTAAGGCTAGCGTCGACAGATACGCAGTATTTT.

The genes are TRBV9 and TRBJ2-1; D may be TRBD1 (6 bases). Per the germline V gene, CDR1 is SGDLS and CDR2 is YYNGEE. The CDR3 spans 13 residues. Trimming shortened V by 4 bases and J by 5 bases, and 10 bases separated the two germline ends. DNA for the CDR3: TGTGCCAGCAGCACCAGGACAGACAATGAGCAGTTCTTC. The encoded protein is CASSTRTDNEQFF. Supplemented by reference TRBV9 and TRBJ2-1, the full variable domain reads DSGVTQTPKHLITATGQRVTLRCSPRSGDLSVYWYQQSLDQGLQFLIQYYNGEERAKGNILERFSAQQFPDLHSELNLSSLELGDSALYFCASSTRTDNEQFFGPGTRLTVL.

The chain employs TRBV19 and TRBJ1-2, with 10 bases fitting TRBD1. J was trimmed by 7 bases and V by 3 bases; bases with no gene match: 14. The V gene's germline CDR1 is LNHDA and CDR2 SQIVND (reference sequence). CDR3 length equals 17 residues. In DNA form, the CDR3 reads TGTGCCAGTAGTATCTTCTCATTGACAGGGGGCGCCTTTGGCTACACCTTC. This sequence encodes CASSIFSLTGGAFGYTF.

The count of this clone is one. The chain has TRBV10-1 and TRBJ2-2; the D gene is possibly TRBD2 (7 bases). V was cut by 8 bases and J by 0 bases, with 19 bases left in between. This CDR3 spans 17 amino acids. Germline V lookup: CDR1 WNHNN, CDR2 SYGVQD (reference sequence). CDR3 sequence reads: CASAHGGLAANTGELFF. CDR3 nucleotide sequence: TGCGCCAGCGCTCACGGGGGGCTAGCGGCGAACACCGGGGAGCTGTTTTTT.

The genes are TRBV6-4 and TRBJ1-5; no clear D gene. The CDR3 is 14 amino acids. V lost 6 bases and J lost 2, with 11 bases in between. The germline gives CDR1 MRHNA, CDR2 SNTAGT. CDR3 residues: CASRREGGNQPQHF. The CDR3 coding sequence is TGTGCCAGCAGAAGGGAGGGAGGCAATCAGCCCCAGCATTTT.

The rearrangement joins TRBV6-1 to TRBJ2-7; possible D gene TRBD1, 5 bases. Trimming pared 3 bases from V and 4 bases from J, leaving 7 bases between. The CDR3 has 12 residues. Germline CDR1 reads MNHNS; CDR2 reads SASEGT. The CDR3 spells CASSEPGYEQYF. The CDR3 DNA follows: TGTGCCAGCAGTGAGCCAGGGTACGAGCAGTACTTC.

The genes are TRBV11-3 and TRBJ2-2; 8 bases fit TRBD1. The germline V gene encodes CDR1 SGHNT and CDR2 YENEEA. The CDR3 covers 14 residues. V lost 6 bases to trimming and J lost 3 bases; unmatched junction nucleotides: 3. The CDR3 DNA sequence: TGTGCCAGCAGGGACAGGGTCGACACCGGGGAGCTGTTTTTT. Its protein product is CASRDRVDTGELFF. Filled out from reference TRBV11-3 and TRBJ2-2, the complete variable domain reads EAGVVQSPRYKIIEKKQPVAFWCNPISGHNTLYWYLQNLGQGPELLIRYENEEAVDDSQLPKDRFSAERLKGVDSTLKIQPAELGDSAVYLCASRDRVDTGELFFGEGSRLTVL.

This sequence joins TRBV29-1 and TRBJ2-3, with TRBD2 matching over 7 bases. With 8 bases clipped from V and 2 bases from J, the junction kept 13 bases outside the gene matches. This CDR3 is 15 amino acids long. From germline, CDR1 is SQVTM and CDR2 ANQGSEA. The CDR3 spells CSSWEGAGLTDTQYF. DNA of the CDR3: TGCAGCTCTTGGGAGGGAGCGGGGCTCACAGATACGCAGTATTTT.